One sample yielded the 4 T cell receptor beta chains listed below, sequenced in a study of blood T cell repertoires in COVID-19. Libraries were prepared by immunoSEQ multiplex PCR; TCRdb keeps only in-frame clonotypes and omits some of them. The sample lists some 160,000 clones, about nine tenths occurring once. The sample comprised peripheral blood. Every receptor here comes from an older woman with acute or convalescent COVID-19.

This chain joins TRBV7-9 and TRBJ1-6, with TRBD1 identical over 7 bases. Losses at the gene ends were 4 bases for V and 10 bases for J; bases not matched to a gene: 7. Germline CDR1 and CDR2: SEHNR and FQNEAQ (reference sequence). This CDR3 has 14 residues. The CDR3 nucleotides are TGTGCCAGCAGCTGGGGAACAGGGGAATCACCCCTCCACTTT. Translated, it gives CASSWGTGESPLHF.

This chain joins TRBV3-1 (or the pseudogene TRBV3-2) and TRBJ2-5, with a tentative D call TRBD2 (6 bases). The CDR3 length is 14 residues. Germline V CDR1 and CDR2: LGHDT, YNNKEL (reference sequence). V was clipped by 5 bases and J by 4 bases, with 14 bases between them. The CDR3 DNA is TGTGCCAGCAGCTCGGGACTCTGGGGAGAGACCCAGTACTTC. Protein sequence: CASSSGLWGETQYF.

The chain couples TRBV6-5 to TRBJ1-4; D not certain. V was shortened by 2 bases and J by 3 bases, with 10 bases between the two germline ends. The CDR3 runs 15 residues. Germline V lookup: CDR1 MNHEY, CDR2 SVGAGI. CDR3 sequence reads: CASSYVEGSNEKLFF. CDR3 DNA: TGTGCCAGCAGTTACGTCGAGGGATCTAATGAAAAACTGTTTTTT.

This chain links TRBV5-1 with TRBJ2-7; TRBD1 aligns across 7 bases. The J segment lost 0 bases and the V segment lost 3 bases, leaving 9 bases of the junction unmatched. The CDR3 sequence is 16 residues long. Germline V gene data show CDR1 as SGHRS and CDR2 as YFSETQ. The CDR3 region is CASSWGQRRTSYEQYF. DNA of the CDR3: TGCGCCAGCAGCTGGGGACAGAGACGCACCTCCTACGAGCAGTACTTC.